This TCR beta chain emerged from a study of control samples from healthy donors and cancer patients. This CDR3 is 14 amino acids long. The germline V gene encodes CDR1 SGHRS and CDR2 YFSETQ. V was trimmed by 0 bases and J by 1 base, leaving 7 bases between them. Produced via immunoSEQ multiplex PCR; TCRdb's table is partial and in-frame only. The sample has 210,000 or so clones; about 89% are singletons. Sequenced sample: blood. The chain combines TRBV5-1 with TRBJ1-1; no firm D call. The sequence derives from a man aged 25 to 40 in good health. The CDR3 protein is CASSLVGENTEAFF. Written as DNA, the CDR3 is TGCGCCAGCAGCTTGGTCGGGGAGAACACTGAAGCTTTCTTT.